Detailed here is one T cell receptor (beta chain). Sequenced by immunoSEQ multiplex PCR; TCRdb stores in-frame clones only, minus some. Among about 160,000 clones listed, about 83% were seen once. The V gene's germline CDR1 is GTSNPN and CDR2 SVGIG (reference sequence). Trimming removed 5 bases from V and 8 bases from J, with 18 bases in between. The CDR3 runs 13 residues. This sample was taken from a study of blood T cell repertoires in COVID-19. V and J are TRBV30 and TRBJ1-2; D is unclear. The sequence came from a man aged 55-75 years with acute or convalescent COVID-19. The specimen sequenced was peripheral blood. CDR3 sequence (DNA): TGTGCCTGGGAGTTGTCACAGATTCTCGGCTACACCTTC. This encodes CAWELSQILGYTF.